This T cell receptor (beta chain) was recorded in a study of PD-1 blockade in classical Hodgkin lymphoma. Background on the study: Patients were infused with nivolumab 3 mg/kg every 2 weeks.

No patient escaped relapse after autologous stem cell transplantation, and brentuximab vedotin exposure varied. Method: immunoSEQ multiplex PCR; TCRdb's copy keeps in-frame clones and lacks some. The top ten clones hold 20% to 30% of a sample with 25,000 to 35,000 clones, approximately 66% of them seen once. The CDR3 runs 14 residues. Trimming shortened V by 11 bases and J by 6 bases, and 22 bases separated the two germline ends. Germline CDR1 reads SGHAT; CDR2 reads FQDESV (reference sequence). Findings and limits, study-wide: By C4D1, CD4+ diversity increased significantly, especially in complete responders. Initiation of nivolumab under 1 year after ASCT led to exclusion of patients. Those achieving complete response showed baseline diversity like newly diagnosed patients.

A note on this clone: Its target is unknown.

The specimen was peripheral blood mononuclear cells (PBMCs), collected before the second cycle of nivolumab. The chain recombines TRBV11-1 with TRBJ1-2; D possibly corresponds to TRBD1 (6 bases). This sequence was found in a human donor with classical Hodgkin lymphoma. The DNA of the CDR3 is TGTGCCCCGCAAAGGGATAAGCAGGGGCATGGCTACACCTTC. Encoded protein: CAPQRDKQGHGYTF.